This T cell receptor beta chain derives from a study of cytomegalovirus exposure and HLA in healthy donors. Comment on this clone: Its antigen remains unknown.

PCR amplification relied on 60 Vbeta primers (plus 13 Jbeta primers). Here immunoSEQ multiplex PCR was the method, and the copy in TCRdb shows in-frame clones only, minus some. The sample contains 20,000 to 25,000 clones, approximately 80% of which appear only once. This CDR3 comprises 11 residues. Germline-derived CDR1 and CDR2 are SQVTM and ANQGSEA. With 6 bases removed from V and 10 bases from J, the gap between germline ends came to 15 bases. Study outcomes and limitations: There was a cluster of highly shared sequence variants that was likely a sequencing artifact.

This chain links TRBV29-1 with TRBJ1-1; D ambiguous. This TCR was recovered from a man aged 55 to 70 in good health and CMV-seronegative. Material: PBMCs. CDR3 amino acids: CSVLREPRAFF. In nucleotides, the CDR3 is TGCAGCGTGCTAAGGGAGCCGAGAGCTTTCTTT.